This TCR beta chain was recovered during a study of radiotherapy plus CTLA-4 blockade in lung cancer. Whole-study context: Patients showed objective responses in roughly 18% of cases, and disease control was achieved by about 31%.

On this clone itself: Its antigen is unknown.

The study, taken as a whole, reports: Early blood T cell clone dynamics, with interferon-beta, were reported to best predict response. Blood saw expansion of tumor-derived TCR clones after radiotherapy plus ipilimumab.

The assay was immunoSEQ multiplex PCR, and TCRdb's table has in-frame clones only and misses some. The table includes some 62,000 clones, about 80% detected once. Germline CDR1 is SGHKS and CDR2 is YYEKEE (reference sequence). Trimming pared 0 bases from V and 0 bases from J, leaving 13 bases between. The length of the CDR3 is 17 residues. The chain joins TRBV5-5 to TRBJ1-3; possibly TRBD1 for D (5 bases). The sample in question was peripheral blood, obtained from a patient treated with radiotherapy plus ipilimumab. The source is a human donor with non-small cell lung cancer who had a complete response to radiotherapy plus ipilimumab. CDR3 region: CASSLVGTKDSGNTIYF. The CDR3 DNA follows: TGTGCCAGCAGCTTGGTAGGGACTAAAGACTCTGGAAACACCATATATTTT.